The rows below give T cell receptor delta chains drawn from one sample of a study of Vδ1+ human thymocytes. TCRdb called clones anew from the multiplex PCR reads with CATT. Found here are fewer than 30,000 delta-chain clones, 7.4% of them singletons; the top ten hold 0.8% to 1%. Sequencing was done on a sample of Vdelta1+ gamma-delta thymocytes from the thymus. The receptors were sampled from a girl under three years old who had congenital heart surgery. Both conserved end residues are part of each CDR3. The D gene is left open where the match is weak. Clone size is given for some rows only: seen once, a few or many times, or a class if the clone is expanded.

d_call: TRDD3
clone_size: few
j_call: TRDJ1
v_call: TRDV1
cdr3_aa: CALGDIIFKFPPGLGDTDKLIF
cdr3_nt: TGTGCTCTTGGGGACATAATCTTTAAATTCCCACCGGGACTGGGGGACACCGATAAACTCATCTTT

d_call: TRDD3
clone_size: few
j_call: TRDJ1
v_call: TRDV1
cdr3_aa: CALGEFSPILGDTDKLIF
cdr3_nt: TGTGCTCTTGGGGAATTTAGCCCAATACTGGGGGATACCGATAAACTCATCTTT

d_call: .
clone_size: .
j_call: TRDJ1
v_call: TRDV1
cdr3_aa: CALGERQLLVSSDKLIF
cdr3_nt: TGTGCTCTTGGGGAACGCCAGCTCCTAGTATCGAGCGATAAACTCATCTTT

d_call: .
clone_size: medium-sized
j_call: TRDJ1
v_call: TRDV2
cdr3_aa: CACDTVLYTDKLIF
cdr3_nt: TGTGCCTGTGACACCGTACTCTACACCGATAAACTCATCTTT

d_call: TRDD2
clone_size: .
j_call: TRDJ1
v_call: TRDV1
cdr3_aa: CALGEPTYNLPTSGGRTYADKLIF
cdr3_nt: TGTGCTCTTGGGGAACCAACCTACAACCTTCCTACTTCTGGGGGCCGAACGTACGCCGATAAACTCATCTTT

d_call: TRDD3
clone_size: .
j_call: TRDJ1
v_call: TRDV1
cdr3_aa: CALGEPPPSRQTEGYADTDKLIF
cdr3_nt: TGTGCTCTTGGGGAACCGCCCCCTTCCCGGCAAACTGAGGGATACGCCGACACCGATAAACTCATCTTT

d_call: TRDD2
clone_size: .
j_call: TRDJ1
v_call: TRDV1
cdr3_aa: CALGELPSSVEYTDKLIF
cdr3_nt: TGTGCTCTTGGGGAACTACCTTCCTCGGTAGAGTACACCGATAAACTCATCTTT

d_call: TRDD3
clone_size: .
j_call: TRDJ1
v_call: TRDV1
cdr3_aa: CALGELISPIPTCYTGGSLDKLIF
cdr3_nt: TGTGCTCTTGGGGAACTAATCAGTCCTATTCCTACGTGTTATACTGGGGGATCCCTGGATAAACTCATCTTT

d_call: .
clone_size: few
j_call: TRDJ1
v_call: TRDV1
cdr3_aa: CALGDYFPPGLVDKLIF
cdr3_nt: TGTGCTCTTGGGGATTATTTCCCACCCGGCCTGGTCGATAAACTCATCTTT

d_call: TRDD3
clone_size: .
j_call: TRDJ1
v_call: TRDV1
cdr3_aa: CALGDFLNWGIRDTDKLIF
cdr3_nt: TGTGCTCTTGGGGACTTCCTAAACTGGGGGATACGAGACACCGATAAACTCATCTTT

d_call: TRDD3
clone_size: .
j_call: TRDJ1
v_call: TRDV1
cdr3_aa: CALGNPVPRGIRYTDKLIF
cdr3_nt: TGTGCTCTTGGGAACCCCGTTCCGCGCGGGATACGGTACACTGATAAACTCATCTTT

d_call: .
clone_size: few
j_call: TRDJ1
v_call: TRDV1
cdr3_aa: CALQFILRTRGTYTDKLIF
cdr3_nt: TGTGCTCTTCAATTTATCCTCCGTACTCGGGGAACGTACACCGATAAACTCATCTTT

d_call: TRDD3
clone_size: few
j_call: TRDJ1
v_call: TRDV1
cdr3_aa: CALGELRSEGYVNTDKLIF
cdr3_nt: TGTGCTCTTGGGGAACTACGCTCTGAGGGATACGTGAACACCGATAAACTCATCTTT

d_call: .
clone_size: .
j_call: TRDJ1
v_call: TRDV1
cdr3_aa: CALGELGGDTDKLIF
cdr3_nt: TGTGCTCTTGGGGAACTGGGGGGAGATACCGATAAACTCATCTTT

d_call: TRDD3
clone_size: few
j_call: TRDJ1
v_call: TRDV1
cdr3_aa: CALGPLIGGYSRRLYTDKLIF
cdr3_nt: TGTGCTCTTGGGCCCCTGATTGGGGGATACTCTCGGCGGCTGTACACCGATAAACTCATCTTT

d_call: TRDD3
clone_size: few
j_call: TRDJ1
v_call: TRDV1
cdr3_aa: CALGVGYWGIRYTDKLIF
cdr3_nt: TGTGCTCTTGGAGTAGGGTACTGGGGGATACGGTACACCGATAAACTCATCTTT

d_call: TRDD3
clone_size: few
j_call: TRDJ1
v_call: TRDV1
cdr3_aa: CALGEIPTGDFSYTDKLIF
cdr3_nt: TGTGCTCTTGGGGAAATACCCACTGGGGACTTTAGTTACACCGATAAACTCATCTTT

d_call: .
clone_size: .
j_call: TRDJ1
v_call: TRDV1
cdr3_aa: CALVPTSYWGRRSDKLIF
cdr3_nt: TGTGCTCTTGTCCCAACTTCCTACTGGGGGAGAAGATCCGATAAACTCATCTTT